This entry features one T cell receptor (beta chain) sequence. At one end, the junction sequence differs from germline, possibly due to a read error. This sample stems from a study of T-cell memory formation after mild COVID-19. In germline, CDR1 is LGHDT, CDR2 YNNKEL (reference sequence). The CDR3 runs 19 residues. MiXCR, run by TCRdb on the 5' RACE reads, gives a single entry per CDR3 protein. Found here are about half a million distinct CDR3 sequences, 15% to 20% of them singletons; the top ten hold more than 9%. This chain joins TRBV3-1 and TRBJ2-3, with 7 bases that match TRBD2. What was sequenced was PBMCs or a T cell subset sorted from them (not recorded which). The sequence was obtained from an adult woman who had mild COVID-19 (a few samples of this study predate the infection). Cell type and time point are not known. The chain's CDR3 is CASSQRGGLSGTRLYAVDF. CDR3 nucleotides: TGTGCCAGCAGCCAAAGGGGCGGTCTAAGCGGGACTCGACTATACGCTGTGGATTTT.